This passage covers 13 T cell receptor beta chains from one sample sequenced in a study of T cells after yellow fever vaccination. TCRdb reanalysed the 5' RACE reads using MiXCR and keeps one entry per CDR3 protein. The table shows 320,000 or so distinct CDR3 sequences, with roughly 8.4% occurring only once. Sequencing was performed on PBMCs, taken more than 40 days after the first yellow fever vaccination. All receptors derive from a young man who received the YFV17D yellow fever vaccine.

This clonotype came up a few times. The chain joins TRBV7-9 to TRBJ2-7, with a possible D match to TRBD2 (5 bases). The CDR3 has 14 amino acids. Germline CDR1 SEHNR, CDR2 FQNEAQ (reference sequence). V was trimmed by 3 bases and J by 3 bases, leaving 12 bases between them. CDR3 region: CASSLSSGNYEQYF. The CDR3 DNA follows: TGTGCCAGCAGCTTGTCCAGCGGAAACTACGAGCAGTACTTC.

This clonotype was recorded at least ten times. V and J are TRBV15 and TRBJ2-2, with 9 bases that match TRBD1. CDR1 and CDR2 (germline): LNHNV, YYDKDF (reference sequence). This CDR3 region has 15 residues. V shed 3 bases, J shed 6 bases, and the junction held 5 bases outside the gene matches. The CDR3 sequence is CATSSGQGRAGELFF. As DNA, the CDR3 is TGTGCCACCAGCAGCGGACAGGGGAGAGCCGGGGAGCTGTTTTTT.

The chain carries TRBV11-2 and TRBJ2-5; TRBD2 might be the D (6 bases). The CDR3 runs 15 residues. Deletions cut 5 bases from V and 7 bases from J, with 20 bases between. Per the germline V gene, CDR1 is SGHAT and CDR2 is FQNNGV. The CDR3 DNA is TGTGCCAGCAGCCCCACCGGGACTTCTCAGGGGACCCAGTACTTC. This codes for CASSPTGTSQGTQYF. Full variable domain (missing parts from reference TRBV11-2 and TRBJ2-5): EAGVAQSPRYKIIEKRQSVAFWCNPISGHATLYWYQQILGQGPKLLIQFQNNGVVDDSQLPKDRFSAERLKGVDSTLKIQPAKLEDSAVYLCASSPTGTSQGTQYFGPGTRLLVL.

The chain employs TRBV5-5 and TRBJ2-3, with 12 bases identical to TRBD2. Germline V lookup: CDR1 SGHKS, CDR2 YYEKEE (reference sequence). The CDR3 has 16 residues. V lost 2 bases and J lost 2; bases outside the gene matches: 3. The CDR3 here is CASSFGLAGNTDTQYF. For the CDR3, the DNA is TGTGCCAGCAGCTTTGGACTAGCGGGGAACACAGATACGCAGTATTTT.

This chain links TRBV9 with TRBJ1-6, with no clear D. Germline loops: CDR1 SGDLS, CDR2 YYNGEE. V was pared by 4 bases and J by 10 bases, with 21 bases between. This CDR3 spans 16 amino acids. The CDR3 loop is CASSPNPRTLGSPLHF. In nucleotides, the CDR3 is TGTGCCAGCAGCCCCAACCCGCGAACCCTGGGGTCACCCCTCCACTTT.

Note on this clonotype: One end of the junction is discordant with germline, which a read error may explain. The chain carries TRBV7-9 and TRBJ2-1; a weak D match, TRBD2 (6 bases). This CDR3 is 15 amino acids long. Germline V gene sequence: CDR1 SEHNR, CDR2 FQNEAQ (reference sequence). CDR3 in DNA: TGTGCGAGCAATGCGGGGTGGGGAGATAACAATGAGCAGTTCTTC. Its protein is CASNAGWGDNNEQFF.

The V and J genes are TRBV5-1 and TRBJ2-7; D is perhaps TRBD2 (7 bases). The CDR3 is made up of 14 amino acids. CDR1 SGHRS and CDR2 YFSETQ come from the germline V gene. V was pared by 2 bases and J by 7 bases, with 16 bases between. The CDR3 nucleotides read TGCGCCAGCAGCTTCCTAGGGGGGGGGACAGAGCAGTACTTC. This translates into CASSFLGGGTEQYF.

This clonotype was counted only a few times. This chain uses TRBV7-9 with TRBJ1-1; possibly TRBD1 for D (6 bases). The CDR3 covers 15 residues. Between the trimmed V and J ends, which lost 2 bases and 5 bases, there was a span of 15 bases. Germline values: CDR1 SEHNR, CDR2 FQNEAQ (reference sequence). CDR3 amino acids: CASSLTPQGRTEAFF. The CDR3 DNA sequence: TGTGCCAGCAGCTTAACACCACAGGGACGGACTGAAGCTTTCTTT.

The chain uses TRBV7-2 and TRBJ2-7; possibly TRBD1 or TRBD2 for D (5 bases each). Germline V CDR1 and CDR2: SGHTA, FQGNSA. The CDR3 runs 13 residues. Trimming left V 2 bases short and J 5 bases short, with 10 bases between. The CDR3 loop reads CASSLIRGHEQYF. CDR3 nucleotides: TGTGCCAGCAGCTTAATTCGGGGACACGAGCAGTACTTC.

This clonotype came up a few times. The chain has TRBV6-5 and TRBJ2-3; 7 bases match TRBD2. Germline V lookup: CDR1 MNHEY, CDR2 SVGAGI. V shed 1 base and J 1 base; nucleotides not matched to a gene: 5. The CDR3 has 16 residues. This CDR3 reads CASSYWASGGTDTQYF. DNA of the CDR3: TGTGCCAGCAGTTACTGGGCTAGCGGAGGCACAGATACGCAGTATTTT.

This clonotype was observed a few times. The V call is TRBV27, the J call TRBJ2-5; a possible D gene is TRBD2 (5 bases). This CDR3 has 13 residues. V was shortened by 2 bases and J by 9 bases, with 13 bases between the two germline ends. The germline V gene has CDR1 MNHEY and CDR2 SMNVEV (reference sequence). The CDR3 loop is CASSLASSRAQYF. The CDR3 coding sequence is TGTGCCAGCAGTTTAGCCAGCTCGAGGGCCCAGTACTTC.

Many counts were recorded for this clonotype. J is TRBJ2-1 and V is TRBV5-6; tentative D call: TRBD2 (7 bases). The CDR3 runs to 16 residues. The ends were cut back, 1 base at V and 4 bases at J, with 15 bases in the middle. Germline loops: CDR1 SGHDT, CDR2 YYEEEE. The DNA of the CDR3 is TGTGCCAGCAGCTTGAGGGGGGGATCTACGTACAATGAGCAGTTCTTC. Translated, it gives CASSLRGGSTYNEQFF. The variable domain in full, completed from reference TRBV5-6 and TRBJ2-1, reads DAGVTQSPTHLIKTRGQQVTLRCSPKSGHDTVSWYQQALGQGPQFIFQYYEEEERQRGNFPDRFSGHQFPNYSSELNVNALLLGDSALYLCASSLRGGSTYNEQFFGPGTRLTVL.

This clonotype came up a few times. The chain employs TRBV5-8 and TRBJ2-5; tentatively, D is TRBD1 or TRBD2 (5 bases each). This CDR3 is built from 15 residues. Trimming removed 3 bases from V and 1 base from J, with 13 bases in between. Per the germline V gene, CDR1 is SGHTS and CDR2 is YDEGEE. CDR3 protein: CASSWDPGSQETQYF. CDR3 DNA: TGTGCCAGCAGCTGGGACCCCGGGTCCCAAGAGACCCAGTACTTC.